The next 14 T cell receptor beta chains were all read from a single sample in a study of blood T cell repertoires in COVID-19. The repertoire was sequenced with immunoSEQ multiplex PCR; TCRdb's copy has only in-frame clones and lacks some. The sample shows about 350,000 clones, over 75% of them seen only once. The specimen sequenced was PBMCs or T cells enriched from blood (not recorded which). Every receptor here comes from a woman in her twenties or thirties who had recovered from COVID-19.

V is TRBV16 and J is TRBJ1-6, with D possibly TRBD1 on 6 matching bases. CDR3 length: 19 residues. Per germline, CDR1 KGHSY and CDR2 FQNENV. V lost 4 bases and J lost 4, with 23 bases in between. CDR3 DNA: TGTGCCAGCAGCCCTTCGACAGGCGTACAAAGAGTATATAATTCACCCCTCCACTTT. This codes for CASSPSTGVQRVYNSPLHF.

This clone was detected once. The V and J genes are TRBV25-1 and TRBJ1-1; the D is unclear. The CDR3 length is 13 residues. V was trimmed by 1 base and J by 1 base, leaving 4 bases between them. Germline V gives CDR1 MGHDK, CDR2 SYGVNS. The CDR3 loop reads CASSESGNTEAFF. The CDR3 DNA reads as TGTGCCAGCAGTGAATCCGGGAACACTGAAGCTTTCTTT.

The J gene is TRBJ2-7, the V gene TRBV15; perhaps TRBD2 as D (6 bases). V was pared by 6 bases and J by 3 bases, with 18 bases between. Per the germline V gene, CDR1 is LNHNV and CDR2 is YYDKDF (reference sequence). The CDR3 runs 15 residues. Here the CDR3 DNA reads TGTGCCACCAGGGCGTCGGAGGGAGATCTCTACGAGCAGTACTTC. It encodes CATRASEGDLYEQYF.

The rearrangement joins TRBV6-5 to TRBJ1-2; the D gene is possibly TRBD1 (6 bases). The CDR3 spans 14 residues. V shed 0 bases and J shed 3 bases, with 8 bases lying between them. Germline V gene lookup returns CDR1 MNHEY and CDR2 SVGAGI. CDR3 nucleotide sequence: TGTGCCAGCAGTTACTCGGACAGCTACTATGGCTACACCTTC. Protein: CASSYSDSYYGYTF.

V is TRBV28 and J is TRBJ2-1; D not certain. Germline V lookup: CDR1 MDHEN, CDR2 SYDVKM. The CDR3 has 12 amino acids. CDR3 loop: CLVVSSYNEQFF. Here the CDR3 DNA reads TGTTTGGTGGTGAGCTCCTACAATGAGCAGTTCTTC.

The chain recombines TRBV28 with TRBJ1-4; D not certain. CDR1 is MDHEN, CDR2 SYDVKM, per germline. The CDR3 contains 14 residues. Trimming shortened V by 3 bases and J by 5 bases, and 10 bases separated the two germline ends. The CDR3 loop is CASSFGQMNEKLFF. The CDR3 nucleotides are TGTGCCAGCAGTTTTGGGCAGATGAATGAAAAACTGTTTTTT.

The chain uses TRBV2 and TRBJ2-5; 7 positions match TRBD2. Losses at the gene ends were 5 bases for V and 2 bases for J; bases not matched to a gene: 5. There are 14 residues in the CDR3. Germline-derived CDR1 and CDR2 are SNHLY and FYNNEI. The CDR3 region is CASSILGGQETQYF. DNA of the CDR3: TGTGCCAGCAGTATACTCGGGGGGCAAGAGACCCAGTACTTC.

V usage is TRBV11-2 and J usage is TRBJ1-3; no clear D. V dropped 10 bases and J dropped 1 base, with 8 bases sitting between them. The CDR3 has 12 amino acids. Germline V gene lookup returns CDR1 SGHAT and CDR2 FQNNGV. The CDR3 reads CATLESGNTIYF. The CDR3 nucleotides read TGTGCCACACTGGAGTCTGGAAACACCATATATTTT.

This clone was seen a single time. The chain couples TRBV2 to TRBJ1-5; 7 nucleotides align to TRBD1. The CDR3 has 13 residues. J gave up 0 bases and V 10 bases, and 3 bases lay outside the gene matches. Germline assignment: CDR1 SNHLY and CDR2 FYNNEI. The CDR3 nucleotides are TGTGCCATTGGGACAGCTAGCAATCAGCCCCAGCATTTT. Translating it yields CAIGTASNQPQHF.

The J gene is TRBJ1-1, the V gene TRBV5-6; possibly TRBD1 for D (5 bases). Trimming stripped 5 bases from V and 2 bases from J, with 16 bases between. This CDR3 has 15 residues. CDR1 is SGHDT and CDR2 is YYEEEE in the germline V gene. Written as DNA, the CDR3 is TGTGCCAGCAGTCAAACCGACAGAGCAAACACTGAAGCTTTCTTT. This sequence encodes CASSQTDRANTEAFF.

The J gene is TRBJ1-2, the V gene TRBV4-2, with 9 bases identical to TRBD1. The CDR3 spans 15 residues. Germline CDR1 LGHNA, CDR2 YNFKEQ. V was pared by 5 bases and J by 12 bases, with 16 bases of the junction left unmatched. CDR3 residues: CASSETGTGKAHHTF. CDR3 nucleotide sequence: TGTGCCAGCAGCGAAACCGGGACAGGGAAGGCCCATCACACCTTC.

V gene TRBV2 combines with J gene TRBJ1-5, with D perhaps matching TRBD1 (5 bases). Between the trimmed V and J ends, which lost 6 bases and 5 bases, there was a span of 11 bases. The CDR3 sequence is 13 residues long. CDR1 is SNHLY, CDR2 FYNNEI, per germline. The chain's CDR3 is CASSRQTYQPQHF. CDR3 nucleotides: TGTGCCAGCAGCCGACAGACCTATCAGCCCCAGCATTTT. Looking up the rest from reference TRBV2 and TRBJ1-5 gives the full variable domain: EPEVTQTPSHQVTQMGQEVILRCVPISNHLYFYWYRQILGQKVEFLVSFYNNEISEKSEIFDDQFSVERPDGSNFTLKIRSTKLEDSAMYFCASSRQTYQPQHFGDGTRLSIL.

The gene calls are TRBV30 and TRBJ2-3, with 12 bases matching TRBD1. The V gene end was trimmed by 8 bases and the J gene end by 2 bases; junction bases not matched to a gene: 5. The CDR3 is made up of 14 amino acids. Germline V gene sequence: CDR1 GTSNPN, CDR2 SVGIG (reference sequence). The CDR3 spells CAGGQGAVTDTQYF. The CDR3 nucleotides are TGTGCCGGGGGACAGGGGGCGGTCACAGATACGCAGTATTTT.

The CDR3 region has the DNA TGTGCCAGCAGCCCAGGACAGAATAATTCACCCCTCCACTTT. Translated: CASSPGQNNSPLHF. This sequence joins TRBV7-9 and TRBJ1-6; TRBD1 might be the D (6 bases). The germline CDR1 and CDR2 sequences are SEHNR and FQNEAQ (reference sequence). The germline V and J ends were trimmed by 5 bases and 5 bases, with 10 bases remaining between them. This CDR3 region has 14 residues.